The clone carrying this TCR beta chain was found a few times. The data were obtained in a study of patients and donors after allogeneic stem cell transplantation. V lost 6 bases and J lost 1, with 9 bases in between. The length of the CDR3 is 13 residues. MiXCR was run by TCRdb on the RT-PCR reads, yielding one entry per CDR3 protein. The data hold 900,000 to 1,000,000 distinct CDR3 sequences, with roughly 18% observed a single time. The chain is built from TRBV12-3 or TRBV12-4 and TRBJ1-1; no clear D gene. The sequenced sample consisted of blood, either unsorted or a sorted T cell fraction (not recorded which). The sequence derives from a human donor who was either an allogeneic HSCT recipient or a stem cell or donor lymphocyte infusion donor (not recorded which). It is not recorded whose cells these are; they may come from a transplant donor. CDR3 in amino acids: CASRSLQNTEAFF. In DNA form, the CDR3 reads TGTGCCAGCAGAAGCCTCCAGAACACTGAAGCTTTCTTT.